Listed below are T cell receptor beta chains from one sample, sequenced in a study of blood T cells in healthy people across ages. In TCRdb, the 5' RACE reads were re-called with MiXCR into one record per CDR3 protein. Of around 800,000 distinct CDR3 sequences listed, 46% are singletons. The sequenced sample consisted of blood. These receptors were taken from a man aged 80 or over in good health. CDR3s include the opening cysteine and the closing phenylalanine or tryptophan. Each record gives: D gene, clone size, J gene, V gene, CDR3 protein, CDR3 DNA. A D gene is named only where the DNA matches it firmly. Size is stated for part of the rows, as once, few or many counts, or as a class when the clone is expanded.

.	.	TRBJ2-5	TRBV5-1	CASSLALSDGETQYF	TGCGCCAGCAGCTTGGCCCTTAGCGACGGAGAGACCCAGTACTTC
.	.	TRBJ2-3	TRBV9	CASSVSGVDGVDTQYF	TGTGCCAGCAGCGTTAGCGGAGTCGATGGAGTGGATACGCAGTATTTT
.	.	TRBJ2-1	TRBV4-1	CASSRAAYNEQFF	TGCGCCAGCAGCCGGGCGGCGTACAATGAGCAGTTCTTC
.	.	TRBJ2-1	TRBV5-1	CASRGSGNEQFF	TGCGCCAGCAGAGGAAGCGGGAATGAGCAGTTCTTC
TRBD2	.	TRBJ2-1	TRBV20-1	CSARRTSAYHNEQFF	TGCAGTGCTAGACGGACTAGCGCGTATCACAATGAGCAGTTCTTC
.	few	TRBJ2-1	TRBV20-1	CSASGAYNEQFF	TGCAGTGCTAGCGGGGCTTACAATGAGCAGTTCTTC
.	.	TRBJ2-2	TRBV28	CASSFPGLYTGELFF	TGTGCCAGCAGTTTCCCCGGACTATACACCGGGGAGCTGTTTTTT
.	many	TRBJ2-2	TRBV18	CASSPPARDTGELFF	TGTGCCAGCTCACCACCGGCTAGGGACACCGGGGAGCTGTTTTTT
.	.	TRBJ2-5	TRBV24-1	CATSVSYQETQYF	TGTGCCACCAGTGTTTCGTACCAAGAGACCCAGTACTTC
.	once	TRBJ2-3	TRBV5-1	CASGNGGTDTQYF	TGCGCCAGCGGAAACGGTGGGACAGATACGCAGTATTTT
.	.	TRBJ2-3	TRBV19	CASTFGGSDTQYF	TGTGCCAGTACTTTCGGGGGCTCCGATACGCAGTATTTT
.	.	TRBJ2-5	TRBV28	CASSRMALETQYF	TGTGCCAGCAGTCGGATGGCGTTAGAGACCCAGTACTTC
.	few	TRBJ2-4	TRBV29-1	CSVEVDSGIQYF	TGCAGCGTTGAAGTGGACAGTGGCATTCAGTACTTC
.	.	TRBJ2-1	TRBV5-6	CASSLAIGISGQFF	TGTGCCAGCAGCTTGGCCATAGGAATCAGTGGGCAGTTCTTC
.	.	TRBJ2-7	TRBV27	CAGAGVHEQYF	TGTGCCGGGGCAGGGGTGCACGAGCAGTACTTC
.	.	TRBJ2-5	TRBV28	CVSSHPQGSETQYF	TGTGTCAGCAGTCACCCACAGGGATCCGAGACCCAGTACTTC
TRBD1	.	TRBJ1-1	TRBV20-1	CSARDLGTGNTEAFF	TGCAGTGCTAGAGATCTCGGGACAGGGAACACTGAAGCTTTCTTT
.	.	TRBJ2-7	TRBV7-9	CASSLPTGDYEQYF	TGTGCCAGCAGCCTCCCGACGGGGGACTACGAGCAGTACTTC
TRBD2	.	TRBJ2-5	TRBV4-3	CASSQGLAGPGNIRYF	TGCGCCAGCAGCCAGGGACTAGCGGGACCAGGGAACATTCGGTACTTC
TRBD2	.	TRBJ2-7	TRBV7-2	CASSFGAVGLAGAEQYF	TGTGCCAGCAGCTTTGGGGCAGTAGGACTAGCGGGAGCCGAGCAGTACTTC
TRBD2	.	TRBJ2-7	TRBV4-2	CASSQVTSVGLRVEQYF	TGTGCCAGCAGCCAGGTGACTAGCGTGGGGTTAAGGGTGGAGCAGTACTTC
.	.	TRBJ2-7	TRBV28	CASSSVASAEQYF	TGTGCCAGCAGTTCCGTAGCGTCGGCCGAGCAGTACTTC
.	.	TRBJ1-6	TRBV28	CASSLLGGSPLHF	TGCGCCAGCAGTTTATTGGGGGGTTCACCCCTCCACTTT
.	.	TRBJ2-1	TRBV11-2	CASSLGRGARNEQFF	TGTGCCAGCAGCTTAGGTAGGGGGGCCCGGAACGAGCAGTTCTTC
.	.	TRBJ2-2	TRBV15	CATSRDVGTGELFF	TGTGCCACCAGCAGAGATGTGGGCACCGGGGAGCTGTTTTTT
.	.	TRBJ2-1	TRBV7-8	CASSLFSRNNEQFF	TGTGCCAGCAGCTTGTTCTCTAGGAACAATGAGCAGTTCTTC
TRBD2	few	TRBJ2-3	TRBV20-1	CSARRTSGSTDTQYF	TGCAGTGCTAGACGGACTAGCGGAAGCACAGATACGCAGTATTTT
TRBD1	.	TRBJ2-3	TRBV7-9	CASTLSRGQDTQYF	TGTGCCAGCACTCTAAGTAGGGGGCAGGATACGCAGTATTTT
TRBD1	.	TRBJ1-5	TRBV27	CASSLQGQANQPQHF	TGTGCCAGCAGTTTACAAGGACAGGCCAATCAGCCCCAGCATTTT
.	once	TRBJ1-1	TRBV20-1	CSALSQATGNTEAFF	TGCAGTGCCCTATCTCAGGCCACTGGGAACACTGAAGCTTTCTTT
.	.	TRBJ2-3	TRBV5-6	CACSLVQGLTDTQYF	TGTGCCTGCAGCTTGGTTCAGGGACTCACAGATACGCAGTATTTT
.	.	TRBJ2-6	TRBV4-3	CASSQDGAHSGANVLTF	TGCGCCAGCAGCCAAGACGGGGCCCACTCTGGGGCCAACGTCCTGACTTTC
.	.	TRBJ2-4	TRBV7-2	CASSQVGGNIQYF	TGTGCCAGCAGCCAAGTCGGGGGAAACATTCAGTACTTC
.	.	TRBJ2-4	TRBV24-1	CASDPGRESKNIQYF	TGTGCCTCCGACCCGGGACGAGAGTCGAAAAACATTCAGTACTTC
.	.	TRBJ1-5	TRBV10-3	CAISESNQPQHF	TGTGCCATCAGTGAGAGCAATCAGCCCCAGCATTTT
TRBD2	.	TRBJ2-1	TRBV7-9	CASSHPGGRAQFF	TGTGCCAGCAGCCACCCAGGCGGGAGAGCTCAGTTCTTC
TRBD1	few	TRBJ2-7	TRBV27	CASTRSQGALEQYF	TGTGCCAGCACCCGTTCGCAGGGGGCTTTAGAGCAGTACTTC
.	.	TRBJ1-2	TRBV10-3	CAISDGGEPNYGYTF	TGTGCCATCAGTGACGGGGGCGAACCAAACTATGGCTACACCTTC
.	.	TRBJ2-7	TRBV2	CASSESTHEQYF	TGTGCCAGCAGTGAAAGCACCCACGAGCAGTACTTC
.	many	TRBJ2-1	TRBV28	CASTARTVAGNEQFF	TGTGCCAGCACCGCCAGGACAGTTGCGGGCAATGAGCAGTTCTTC
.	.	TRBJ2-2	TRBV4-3	CASSQGSSTGELFF	TGCGCCAGCAGCCAAGGTTCAAGCACCGGGGAGCTGTTTTTT
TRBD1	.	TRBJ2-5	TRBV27	CASSSRTGGARETQYF	TGTGCCAGCAGTTCCCGGACAGGGGGCGCGAGGGAGACCCAGTACTTC
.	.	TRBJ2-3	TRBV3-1	CASSMITDTQYF	TGTGCCAGCAGCATGATCACAGATACGCAGTATTTT
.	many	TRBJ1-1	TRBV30	CAWGAGFTEAFF	TGTGCCTGGGGCGCAGGGTTCACTGAAGCTTTCTTT
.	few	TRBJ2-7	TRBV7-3	CASSLIPTGPPVHEQYF	TGTGCCAGCAGCTTAATACCCACAGGGCCTCCGGTACACGAGCAGTACTTC
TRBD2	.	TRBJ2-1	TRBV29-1	CSVLAGGAGEQFF	TGCAGCGTCCTAGCGGGAGGGGCGGGTGAGCAGTTCTTC